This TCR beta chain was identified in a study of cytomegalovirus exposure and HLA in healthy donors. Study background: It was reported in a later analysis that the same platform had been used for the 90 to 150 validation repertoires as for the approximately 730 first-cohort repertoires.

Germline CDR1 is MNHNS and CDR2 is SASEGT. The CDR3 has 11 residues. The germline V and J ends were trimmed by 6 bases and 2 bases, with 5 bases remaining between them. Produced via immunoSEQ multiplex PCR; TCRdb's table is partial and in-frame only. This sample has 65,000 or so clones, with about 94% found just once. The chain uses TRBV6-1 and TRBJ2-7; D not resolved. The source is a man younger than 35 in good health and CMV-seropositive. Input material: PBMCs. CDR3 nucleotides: TGTGCCAGCAGGAGTCCCTACGAGCAGTACTTC. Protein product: CASRSPYEQYF.